These 18 T cell receptor beta chains were sequenced from one sample in a study of T cell responses to AZD1222 COVID-19 vaccine. The protocol was immunoSEQ multiplex PCR, while the TCRdb copy is restricted to in-frame clones and leaves out a portion. This table has under 110,000 clones, 90% appearing once. This material consisted of peripheral blood, taken 28 days after the second AZD1222 dose. All receptors derive from an adult who received the AZD1222 COVID-19 vaccine.

This chain joins TRBV18 and TRBJ2-7, with TRBD2 matching over 8 bases. V trimming: 0 bases; J trimming: 0 bases; junction bases outside the gene matches: 4. The germline gives CDR1 KGHSH, CDR2 LQKENI. CDR3 size: 16 residues. The CDR3 DNA follows: TGTGCCAGCTCACCACCCGGTCTAGCGGGCTCCTACGAGCAGTACTTC. Protein sequence: CASSPPGLAGSYEQYF.

This chain uses TRBV13 with TRBJ2-7; TRBD2 might be the D (5 bases). The CDR3 covers 15 residues. V was cut by 10 bases and J by 0 bases, with 19 bases left in between. CDR1 PRHDT and CDR2 FYEKMQ come from the germline V gene (reference sequence). The CDR3 spells CATSHRGISSYEQYF. For the CDR3, the DNA is TGTGCCACTTCCCATCGGGGTATAAGCTCCTACGAGCAGTACTTC.

The chain uses TRBV29-1 and TRBJ2-2, with D unresolved. The CDR3 is made up of 12 amino acids. V lost 6 bases and J lost 9, with 14 bases in between. Germline loops: CDR1 SQVTM, CDR2 ANQGSEA. The CDR3 nucleotides are TGCAGCGTCTCGACATGGTCGAGGGAGCTGTTTTTT. Translation gives CSVSTWSRELFF.

The chain carries TRBV9 and TRBJ1-6, with 7 nucleotides matching TRBD1. Germline V CDR1 and CDR2: SGDLS, YYNGEE. The CDR3 is made up of 13 amino acids. The V segment lost 3 bases and the J segment 7 bases; nucleotides outside the gene matches: 1. The CDR3 sequence is CASSATGNSPLHF. CDR3 DNA: TGTGCCAGCAGCGCGACAGGGAATTCACCCCTCCACTTT.

This clone was observed a few times. The gene calls are TRBV18 and TRBJ2-1; the D is unclear. CDR1 and CDR2 from the germline V gene are KGHSH and LQKENI. Trimming left V 6 bases short and J 10 bases short, with 13 bases between. This CDR3 spans 12 amino acids. This chain's CDR3 is CASSPNTEEQFF. CDR3 nucleotides: TGTGCCAGCTCGCCCAATACCGAAGAGCAGTTCTTC.

The chain carries TRBV4-3 and TRBJ1-1; D ambiguous. Per the germline V gene, CDR1 is LGHNA and CDR2 is YSLEER. V lost 0 bases to trimming and J lost 5 bases, with 16 bases between them. This CDR3 has 16 residues. DNA for the CDR3: TGCGCCAGCAGCCAAGATAGGTGGGAAAGTGGGACTGAAGCTTTCTTT. Amino acids: CASSQDRWESGTEAFF.

This chain joins TRBV5-5 and TRBJ1-2; TRBD1 matches at 9 bases. The germline V gene encodes CDR1 SGHKS and CDR2 YYEKEE (reference sequence). Germline trimming cut 4 bases from V and 4 bases from J; bases unmatched to any gene: 8. This CDR3 comprises 15 residues. The CDR3 bases are TGTGCCAGCAGCGATACAGGGGGCTCGGGCTATGGCTACACCTTC. Protein sequence: CASSDTGGSGYGYTF.

The genes are TRBV3-1 (or the pseudogene TRBV3-2) and TRBJ2-1, with 9 nucleotides matching TRBD2. The CDR3 has 15 amino acids. V shed 4 bases and J 8 bases; nucleotides not matched to a gene: 9. Germline V CDR1 and CDR2: LGHDT, YNNKEL (reference sequence). CDR3: CASSPWRGGSYEQFF. DNA of the CDR3: TGTGCCAGCAGCCCGTGGCGGGGGGGCTCCTATGAGCAGTTCTTC.

The V gene is TRBV6-2 or TRBV6-3, the J gene TRBJ2-7, with 11 bases lining up with TRBD2. The V gene's germline CDR1 is MNHEY and CDR2 SVGEGT. This CDR3 is 13 amino acids long. The junction had 5 bases not matched to a gene; V was cut back by 6 bases and J by 7 bases. The chain's CDR3 is CASSSGTSGEQYF. CDR3 nucleotides: TGTGCCAGCAGCTCCGGGACTAGCGGTGAGCAGTACTTC.

This clone was observed a single time. This chain connects TRBV2 to TRBJ1-1; tentatively, D is TRBD1 (5 bases). Germline V CDR1 and CDR2: SNHLY, FYNNEI. This CDR3 is built from 16 residues. Trimming removed 2 bases at V and 3 bases at J, with 16 bases between. The CDR3 bases are TGTGCCAGCAGTGAAAGATTGGGGGGAGCGTACACTGAAGCTTTCTTT. Encoded protein: CASSERLGGAYTEAFF.

This clone was observed a handful of times. The rearrangement uses TRBV7-9 and TRBJ1-6; TRBD1 aligns across 9 bases. This CDR3 region has 17 residues. The J segment lost 10 bases and the V segment lost 0 bases, leaving 10 bases of the junction unmatched. CDR1 and CDR2 (germline): SEHNR, FQNEAQ (reference sequence). CDR3 amino acids: CASSLARGQGRASPLHF. The DNA for the CDR3 is TGTGCCAGCAGCTTAGCGAGGGGACAGGGCCGAGCCTCACCCCTCCACTTT.

Of note for this clone: At the DNA level, this CDR3 is encoded by other sequences in the same sample as well. This sequence joins TRBV19 and TRBJ1-5, with a weak D call TRBD1 (5 bases). Germline loops: CDR1 LNHDA, CDR2 SQIVND (reference sequence). CDR3 length: 13 amino acids. V shed 5 bases and J shed 7 bases, with 12 bases lying between them. CDR3 in DNA: TGTGCCAGTAGTCAAGGGGCCGGACAGCCCCAGCATTTT. Translated: CASSQGAGQPQHF.

This clone was counted once. The chain's CDR3 is CASSLNSGANVLTF. The CDR3 DNA sequence: TGTGCCAGCAGCTTAAACTCTGGGGCCAACGTCCTGACTTTC. The chain combines TRBV13 with TRBJ2-6; D not resolved. The CDR3 runs 14 residues. V lost 2 bases and J 0 bases, leaving 2 bases between the germline ends. Germline values: CDR1 PRHDT, CDR2 FYEKMQ (reference sequence).

The chain links TRBV4-3 to TRBJ2-2, with TRBD1 identical over 7 bases. The CDR3 contains 15 residues. Trimming cost V 2 bases and J 4 bases; bases outside gene matches: 4. Germline CDR1 is LGHNA and CDR2 is YSLEER. CDR3 DNA sequence: TGCGCCAGCAGCCAACGGGACAGAGTCACCGGGGAGCTGTTTTTT. Translated: CASSQRDRVTGELFF.

The CDR3 is CASSGTGNQPQHF. CDR3 DNA sequence: TGTGCCAGCAGTGGAACAGGTAATCAGCCCCAGCATTTT. This sequence joins TRBV25-1 and TRBJ1-5, with D perhaps matching TRBD1 (5 bases). V was cut by 4 bases and J by 4 bases, with 8 bases left in between. Germline CDR1 and CDR2: MGHDK and SYGVNS. The CDR3 length is 13 residues.

V and J are TRBV11-2 and TRBJ2-2; D could derive from TRBD1 or TRBD2 (5 bases each). CDR3 length: 17 residues. The V gene's germline CDR1 is SGHAT and CDR2 FQNNGV. V lost 0 bases and J lost 2, with 13 bases in between. The CDR3 region is CASSLDRGVGNTGELFF. CDR3 in DNA: TGTGCCAGCAGCTTAGACCGGGGCGTTGGAAACACCGGGGAGCTGTTTTTT.

CDR3 DNA sequence: TGTGCCAGCAGTGAAGACTGGACAGGGGGCTTTGGCTACACCTTC. Its translation is CASSEDWTGGFGYTF. V gene TRBV6-1 combines with J gene TRBJ1-2; 11 positions agree with TRBD1. CDR1 is MNHNS and CDR2 is SASEGT in the germline V gene. The CDR3 has 15 amino acids. Trimming removed 1 base from V and 7 bases from J; junction bases left unmatched: 5.

The gene calls are TRBV11-1 and TRBJ1-2, with D uncertain. V was shortened by 1 base and J by 6 bases, with 12 bases between the two germline ends. Germline assignment: CDR1 SGHAT and CDR2 FQDESV (reference sequence). The CDR3 totals 14 residues. The CDR3 sequence: CASSLVSGSNGYTF. For the CDR3, the DNA is TGTGCCAGCAGCTTAGTATCCGGGAGCAATGGCTACACCTTC.